This entry lists 18 T cell receptor beta chains sequenced from one sample in a study of cytomegalovirus exposure and HLA in healthy donors. Researchers ran the PCR with 60 Vbeta and 13 Jbeta primers. Method: immunoSEQ multiplex PCR; TCRdb's copy keeps in-frame clones and lacks some. Among over 110,000 clones listed, 78% were seen once. Sequencing input: PBMCs. Source of these receptors: a woman between 18 and 29 years old in good health and CMV-seropositive.

V and J are TRBV15 and TRBJ1-1; D is possibly TRBD1 (6 bases). Trimming took 0 bases from V and 3 from J, leaving 11 bases between them. The CDR3 consists of 15 residues. Germline V gives CDR1 LNHNV, CDR2 YYDKDF (reference sequence). The CDR3 sequence is CATSRDLAGDTEAFF. CDR3 coding DNA: TGTGCCACCAGCAGAGATCTCGCAGGGGACACTGAAGCTTTCTTT.

V usage is TRBV6-1 and J usage is TRBJ1-6; no clear D gene. Germline V gene lookup returns CDR1 MNHNS and CDR2 SASEGT. Trimming stripped 5 bases from V and 8 bases from J, with 7 bases between. This CDR3 is 12 amino acids long. The CDR3 nucleotides are TGTGCCAGCAGTTTCCAGGATTCACCCCTCCACTTT. Protein product: CASSFQDSPLHF.

The chain carries TRBV6-6 and TRBJ2-7; no definite D call. This CDR3 is 15 amino acids long. From germline, CDR1 is MNHNY and CDR2 SVGAGI (reference sequence). With 6 bases removed from V and 0 bases from J, the gap between germline ends came to 15 bases. Written as DNA, the CDR3 is TGTGCCAGCAGGGCCCTAGAGAGGAGCTCCTACGAGCAGTACTTC. Its translation: CASRALERSSYEQYF.

The chain couples TRBV7-9 to TRBJ2-3, with 11 bases lining up with TRBD1. Germline CDR1 SEHNR, CDR2 FQNEAQ (reference sequence). The CDR3 contains 14 residues. Trimming at V came to 4 bases and at J to 6 bases, leaving 3 bases not matched to a gene. DNA for the CDR3: TGTGCCAGCAGCTCGGACAGGGGGCTGGATACGCAGTATTTT. Amino acid sequence: CASSSDRGLDTQYF.

The gene calls are TRBV7-9 and TRBJ1-3; D is ambiguous. This CDR3 is 12 amino acids long. The ends were cut back, 4 bases at V and 4 bases at J, with 5 bases in the middle. The germline gives CDR1 SEHNR, CDR2 FQNEAQ (reference sequence). CDR3 in amino acids: CASSSRGNTIYF. The CDR3, as DNA: TGTGCCAGCAGCTCGAGGGGAAACACCATATATTTT.

J is TRBJ1-1 and V is TRBV12-5; D might be TRBD1 (5 bases). With 3 bases removed from V and 1 base from J, the gap between germline ends came to 15 bases. The CDR3 spans 16 residues. Germline lookup yields CDR1 LGHNT and CDR2 FRNRAP. In nucleotides, the CDR3 is TGTGCTAGTGGTTTTCCCCGTGGGGGGTCGAACACTGAAGCTTTCTTT. This encodes CASGFPRGGSNTEAFF.

CDR3 sequence (DNA): TGTGCCAGCAGCTTAGATCGAGGACAGAGAACCCCCATATATTTT. The encoded protein is CASSLDRGQRTPIYF. The chain employs TRBV7-8 and TRBJ1-3; D is perhaps TRBD1 (6 bases). CDR3 length: 15 amino acids. Per the germline V gene, CDR1 is SGHVS and CDR2 is FQNEAQ. Between the trimmed V and J ends, which lost 1 base and 11 bases, there was a span of 18 bases.

The J gene is TRBJ2-7, the V gene TRBV7-2; 7 bases agree with TRBD1. Trimming took 3 bases from V and 4 from J; bases not matched to a gene: 3. Germline V CDR1 and CDR2: SGHTA, FQGNSA. This CDR3 region has 13 residues. CDR3: CASSFTGVYEQYF. The CDR3 coding sequence is TGTGCCAGCAGCTTCACAGGGGTGTACGAGCAGTACTTC.

The chain has TRBV6-5 and TRBJ1-2, with 8 bases matching TRBD1. Trimming at V came to 0 bases and at J to 8 bases, leaving 8 bases not matched to a gene. The CDR3 totals 15 residues. The V gene's germline CDR1 is MNHEY and CDR2 SVGAGI. The CDR3 region has the DNA TGTGCCAGCAGTTACTCGAACAGGGGGTTGGGGGGCTACACCTTC. It is translated as CASSYSNRGLGGYTF.

CDR3 nucleotide sequence: TGTGCCAGTAGTATAGAACCGGGGACTAACTATGGCTACACCTTC. This sequence encodes CASSIEPGTNYGYTF. J is TRBJ1-2 and V is TRBV19; unclear D gene. Between the trimmed V and J ends, which lost 0 bases and 0 bases, there was a span of 8 bases. CDR3 size: 15 residues. The germline CDR1 and CDR2 sequences are LNHDA and SQIVND (reference sequence). Variable domain in full (rest from reference TRBV19 and TRBJ1-2): DGGITQSPKYLFRKEGQNVTLSCEQNLNHDAMYWYRQDPGQGLRLIYYSQIVNDFQKGDIAEGYSVSREKKESFPLTVTSAQKNPTAFYLCASSIEPGTNYGYTFGSGTRLTVV.

The chain links TRBV6-6 to TRBJ2-1, with a tentative D call TRBD1 (5 bases). V lost 5 bases to trimming and J lost 6 bases, with 14 bases between them. This CDR3 comprises 14 residues. Germline-derived CDR1 and CDR2 are MNHNY and SVGAGI (reference sequence). The CDR3 DNA sequence: TGTGCCAGCAGTCCAGGGTTGGTAGGCAATGAGCAGTTCTTC. This codes for CASSPGLVGNEQFF.

Details on this clone: Other DNA sequences in the same sample also yield this CDR3. The chain carries TRBV6-4 and TRBJ2-1, with D possibly being TRBD2 (6 bases). Germline values: CDR1 MRHNA, CDR2 SNTAGT. Trimming cost V 0 bases and J 0 bases, with 6 bases left between them. The CDR3 spans 15 residues. The CDR3 bases are TGTGCCAGCAGTGACTCTAGCGGCTCCTACAATGAGCAGTTCTTC. Encoded protein: CASSDSSGSYNEQFF.

CDR3 sequence: CAWALGQKNTEAFF. For the CDR3, the DNA is TGTGCCTGGGCCTTAGGACAGAAGAACACTGAAGCTTTCTTT. The chain couples TRBV30 to TRBJ1-1, with D possibly matching TRBD1 (6 bases). The V gene's germline CDR1 is GTSNPN and CDR2 SVGIG (reference sequence). V was clipped by 5 bases and J by 1 base, with 14 bases between them. The CDR3 has 14 amino acids.

To note about this clone: One junction end disagrees with the germline gene, perhaps due to a read error. The V gene is TRBV6-1, the J gene TRBJ1-1, with D possibly matching TRBD1 (5 bases). This CDR3 has 12 residues. CDR1 is MNHNS, CDR2 SASEGT, per germline. The chain's CDR3 is CASSAAGGPSVF. CDR3 coding DNA: TGTGCCAGCAGTGCAGCCGGGGGTCCATCTGTCTTT.

The chain couples TRBV5-1 to TRBJ2-1, with 8 bases lining up with TRBD2. This CDR3 has 15 residues. V gave up 0 bases and J gave up 2 bases; unmatched junction bases: 1. Germline loops: CDR1 SGHRS, CDR2 YFSETQ. The CDR3 bases are TGCGCCAGCAGCTTGGACGGGGGGGCCTACAATGAGCAGTTCTTC. This codes for CASSLDGGAYNEQFF.

The chain uses TRBV15 and TRBJ2-1; TRBD2 aligns across 12 bases. V shed 6 bases and J 9 bases; nucleotides not matched to a gene: 9. Germline CDR1 is LNHNV and CDR2 is YYDKDF (reference sequence). The CDR3 covers 15 residues. The CDR3 region has the DNA TGTGCCACCAGTCCTAGCGGGGGGGCCGAGCCTGAGCAGTTCTTC. This gives the protein CATSPSGGAEPEQFF.

A single count supports this clone. J is TRBJ2-3 and V is TRBV5-1; 7 bases line up with TRBD2. CDR1 and CDR2 (germline): SGHRS, YFSETQ. Trimming at V came to 5 bases and at J to 1 base, leaving 7 bases not matched to a gene. This CDR3 spans 15 amino acids. The CDR3 nucleotides read TGCGCCAGCAGTCATCGCGCGGGGGGCACAGATACGCAGTATTTT. This sequence encodes CASSHRAGGTDTQYF.

The chain uses TRBV19 and TRBJ2-2; 8 nucleotides match TRBD1. This CDR3 is 17 amino acids long. Germline CDR1 reads LNHDA; CDR2 reads SQIVND (reference sequence). V shed 4 bases and J 9 bases; nucleotides not matched to a gene: 16. CDR3 in DNA: TGTGCCAGTAGTAAAGACCTAGGACAGGGAGGTTCCAGGGAGCTGTTTTTT. This gives the protein CASSKDLGQGGSRELFF.